This T cell receptor (beta chain) was identified in a study of blood T cell repertoires in COVID-19. Study as a whole: The study drew acute and convalescent COVID-19 samples from the United States, Italy and Spain.

This clone was counted between two and nine times. Germline assignment: CDR1 SGHDT and CDR2 YYEEEE. This CDR3 has 16 amino acids. Trimming took 1 base from V and 5 from J, leaving 18 bases between them. Measured with immunoSEQ multiplex PCR; TCRdb has only the in-frame clones, and not every one. Of 150,000 to 200,000 clones listed, 81% were seen once; the top ten hold around 12%. The material sequenced was peripheral blood. The rearrangement joins TRBV5-6 to TRBJ1-2; D is possibly TRBD1 (6 bases). This TCR came from a woman aged 80 or over with COVID-19, enrolled during active disease. For the CDR3, the DNA is TGTGCCAGCAGCTTGAACCAGGGGATATGGAGTTATGGCTACACCTTC. Translated: CASSLNQGIWSYGYTF.